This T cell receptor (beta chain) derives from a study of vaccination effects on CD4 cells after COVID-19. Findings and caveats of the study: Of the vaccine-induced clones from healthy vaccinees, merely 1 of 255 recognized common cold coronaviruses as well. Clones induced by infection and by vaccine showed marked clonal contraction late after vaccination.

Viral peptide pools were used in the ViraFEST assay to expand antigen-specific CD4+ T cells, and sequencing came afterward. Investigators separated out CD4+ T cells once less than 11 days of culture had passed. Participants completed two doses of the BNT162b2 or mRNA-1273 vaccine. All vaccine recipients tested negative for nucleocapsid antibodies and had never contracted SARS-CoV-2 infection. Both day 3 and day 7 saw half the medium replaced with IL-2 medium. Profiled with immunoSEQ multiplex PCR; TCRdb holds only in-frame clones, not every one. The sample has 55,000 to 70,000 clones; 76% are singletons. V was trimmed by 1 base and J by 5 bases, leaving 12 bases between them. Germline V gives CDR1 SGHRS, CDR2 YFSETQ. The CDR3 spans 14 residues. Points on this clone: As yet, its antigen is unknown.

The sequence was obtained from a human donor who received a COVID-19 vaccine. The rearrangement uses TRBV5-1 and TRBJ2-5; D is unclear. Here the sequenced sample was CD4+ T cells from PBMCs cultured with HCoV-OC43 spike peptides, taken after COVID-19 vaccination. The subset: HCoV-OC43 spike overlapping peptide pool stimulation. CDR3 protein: CASSLSPTRETQYF. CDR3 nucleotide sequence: TGCGCCAGCAGCTTGTCCCCCACGCGGGAGACCCAGTACTTC.